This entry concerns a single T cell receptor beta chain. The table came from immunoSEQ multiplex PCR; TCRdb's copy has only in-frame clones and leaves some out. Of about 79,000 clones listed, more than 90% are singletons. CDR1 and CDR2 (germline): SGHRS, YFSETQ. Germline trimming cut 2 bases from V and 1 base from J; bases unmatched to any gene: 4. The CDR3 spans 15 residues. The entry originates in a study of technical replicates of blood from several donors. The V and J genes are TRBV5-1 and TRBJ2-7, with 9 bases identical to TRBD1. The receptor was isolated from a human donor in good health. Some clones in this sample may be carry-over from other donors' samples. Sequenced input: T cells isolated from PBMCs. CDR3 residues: CASSLMTGGSYEQYF. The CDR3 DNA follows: TGCGCCAGCAGCTTAATGACAGGGGGGTCCTACGAGCAGTACTTC.